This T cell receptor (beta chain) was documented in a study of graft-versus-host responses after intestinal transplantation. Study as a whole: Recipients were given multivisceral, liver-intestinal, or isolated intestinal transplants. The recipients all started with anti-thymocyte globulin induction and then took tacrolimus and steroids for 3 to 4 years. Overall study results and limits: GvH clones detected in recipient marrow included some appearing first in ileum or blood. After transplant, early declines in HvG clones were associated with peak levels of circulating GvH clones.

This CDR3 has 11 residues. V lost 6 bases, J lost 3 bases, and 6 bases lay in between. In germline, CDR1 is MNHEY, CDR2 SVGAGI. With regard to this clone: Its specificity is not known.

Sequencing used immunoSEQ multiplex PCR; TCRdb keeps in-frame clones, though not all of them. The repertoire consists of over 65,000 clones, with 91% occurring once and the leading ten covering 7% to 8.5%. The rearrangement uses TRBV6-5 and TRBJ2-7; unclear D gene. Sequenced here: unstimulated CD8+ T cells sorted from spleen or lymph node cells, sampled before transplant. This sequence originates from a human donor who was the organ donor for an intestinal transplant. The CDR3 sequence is CASRSGYEQYF. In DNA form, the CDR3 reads TGTGCCAGCAGGTCGGGCTACGAGCAGTACTTC.